These 18 T cell receptor beta chains were all obtained from the same sample, sequenced in a study of breast tumors, draining lymph nodes, adjacent tissues. MiXCR, run by TCRdb on the multiplex PCR reads, gives a single entry per CDR3 protein. Altogether over 200,000 distinct CDR3 sequences are present, 32% being singletons, with the ten largest covering 1.2% to 1.5%. Samples came from axillary lymph nodes draining the breast cancer. The sequencing input was axillary lymph node tissue. The receptors were sampled from a female donor with breast cancer. Some clones in this sample may be carry-over from other donors' samples.

This clonotype was seen many times. The rearrangement joins TRBV6-2 or TRBV6-3 to TRBJ2-7, with TRBD1 matching 9 bases. Looked up from germline, CDR1 is MNHEY and CDR2 is SVGEGT. The junction had 11 bases not matched to a gene; V was cut back by 7 bases and J by 1 base. CDR3 length: 16 residues. CDR3 nucleotide sequence: TGTGCCAGCACCCCCCGCGGGACAGGGCCTTCCTACGAGCAGTACTTC. Protein product: CASTPRGTGPSYEQYF.

The CDR3 DNA reads TGTGCCACCAGTGACGGACAGGGGCTTGTTTCCACTAATGAAAAACTGTTTTTT. Translating gives CATSDGQGLVSTNEKLFF. The J gene is TRBJ1-4, the V gene TRBV24-1; 9 bases fit TRBD1. J gave up 2 bases and V 4 bases, and 10 bases lay outside the gene matches. The germline gives CDR1 KGHDR, CDR2 SFDVKD. This CDR3 comprises 18 residues.

The rearrangement uses TRBV2 and TRBJ2-5; no reliable D call. CDR1 and CDR2 (germline): SNHLY, FYNNEI. The CDR3 contains 13 residues. The V gene lost 6 bases and the J gene lost 4 bases, with 12 bases spanning the gap. CDR3 sequence: CASRRRRLETQYF. In nucleotides, the CDR3 is TGTGCCAGCAGAAGAAGACGCCTAGAGACCCAGTACTTC.

This clonotype was counted ten times or more. At one end, the junction sequence differs from germline, possibly due to a read error. J is TRBJ1-3 and V is TRBV6-1, with D unresolved. This CDR3 has 15 amino acids. Germline-derived CDR1 and CDR2 are MNHNS and SASEGT. The CDR3: CASTEKRRSGNTIYF. The CDR3 DNA sequence: TGTGCCAGCACTGAAAAAAGGCGGTCTGGAAACACCATATATTTT.

The rearrangement links TRBV12-3 or TRBV12-4 to TRBJ2-1; 8 bases fit TRBD2. There are 13 residues in the CDR3. The CDR3 DNA follows: TGTGCTAGAGTCCCTAGCGGGTGGAATGAGCAGTTCTTC. Encoded protein: CARVPSGWNEQFF.

This clonotype was counted many times. A read error may be the cause here, since a much bigger clone is one base away. The chain uses TRBV12-3 or TRBV12-4 and TRBJ2-3; no definite D call. The CDR3 totals 14 residues. Trimming cost V 6 bases and J 2 bases, with 12 bases left between them. The CDR3 nucleotides are TGTGCCAGCAGCTTCACCGAATACACAGATACGCAGTATTTT. Amino acid sequence: CASSFTEYTDTQYF.

The J gene is TRBJ2-7, the V gene TRBV2, with 8 bases aligning to TRBD2. The CDR3 runs to 14 residues. V shed 5 bases, J shed 2 bases, and the junction held 5 bases outside the gene matches. Germline V gene data show CDR1 as SNHLY and CDR2 as FYNNEI. CDR3 coding DNA: TGTGCCAGCAGTTCGGCGGGGGGCCCCTACGAGCAGTACTTC. As protein: CASSSAGGPYEQYF.

This clonotype was observed a few times. A much larger clone lies a single base off, so this may be a read error. J is TRBJ1-4 and V is TRBV20-1; a weak D match, TRBD1 (6 bases). Per the germline V gene, CDR1 is DFQATT and CDR2 is SNEGSKA (reference sequence). CDR3 length: 13 residues. The CDR3 reads CSASQGSNETLFF. The CDR3 DNA is TGCAGTGCTTCTCAGGGGTCTAATGAAACACTGTTTTTT.

Turning to this clonotype: Germline and junction disagree at one end, which may indicate a read error. The chain joins TRBV15 to TRBJ2-2; 11 bases line up with TRBD2. This CDR3 is built from 20 residues. Germline V CDR1 and CDR2: LNHNV, YYDKDF (reference sequence). The CDR3 sequence: CATSRDLTSGSYTSTGALFF. The DNA for the CDR3 is TGTGCCACCAGCAGAGATCTAACTAGCGGGAGCTACACCAGCACCGGGGCGCTGTTTTTT.

This clonotype was detected many times. The V call is TRBV5-1, the J call TRBJ2-1; 14 nucleotides agree with TRBD2. The CDR3 has 15 amino acids. Germline trimming cut 6 bases from V and 7 bases from J; bases unmatched to any gene: 6. The germline CDR1 and CDR2 sequences are SGHRS and YFSETQ. Here the CDR3 reads CASTGRLAGGNEQFF. The CDR3 DNA follows: TGCGCCAGCACAGGCCGACTAGCGGGAGGGAATGAGCAGTTCTTC.

This clonotype has ten or more counts. The junction departs from the called germline gene at one end, perhaps through a read error. The chain joins TRBV18 to TRBJ2-5, with D perhaps TRBD2 (6 bases). Germline CDR1 and CDR2: KGHSH and LQKENI. The CDR3 sequence is 14 residues long. In DNA form, the CDR3 reads TGTGCCAGCTCACCCCAGGAGGGTCAAGGGACCCAGTACTTC. Translated: CASSPQEGQGTQYF.

This clonotype was recorded many times. The rearrangement uses TRBV4-2 and TRBJ2-3; 8 bases are shared with TRBD2. CDR1 and CDR2 from the germline V gene are LGHNA and YNFKEQ. This CDR3 is 18 amino acids long. J was trimmed by 4 bases and V by 3 bases; bases with no gene match: 15. CDR3 sequence reads: CASSQASGGPADADTQYF. CDR3 DNA: TGTGCCAGCAGCCAGGCGTCGGGAGGGCCGGCCGACGCAGATACGCAGTATTTT.

The rearrangement links TRBV11-2 to TRBJ1-2; unclear D gene. Germline CDR1 is SGHAT and CDR2 is FQNNGV. Between the trimmed V and J ends, which lost 0 bases and 8 bases, there was a span of 13 bases. This CDR3 region has 14 residues. CDR3 protein: CASSLDRTQFGYTF. CDR3 nucleotide sequence: TGTGCCAGCAGCTTAGACCGGACCCAATTCGGCTACACCTTC.

This clonotype has ten or more counts. The V call is TRBV12-3 or TRBV12-4, the J call TRBJ2-7; D is uncertain. The CDR3 sequence is 12 residues long. Deletions cut 6 bases from V and 2 bases from J, with 8 bases between. CDR3 amino acids: CASSRGTYEQYF. The CDR3 DNA reads TGTGCCAGCAGCCGAGGCACCTACGAGCAGTACTTC.

This clonotype was found a few times. Given a much more abundant clone one base away, this may be a read error. V and J are TRBV12-3 or TRBV12-4 and TRBJ1-5, with TRBD1 identical over 8 bases. The CDR3 contains 14 residues. The J segment lost 9 bases and the V segment lost 4 bases, leaving 8 bases of the junction unmatched. The CDR3, as DNA: TGTGCCAGCAGTTCTCAGGGGACAGGTCGGCCCCAGCATTTT. The encoded protein is CASSSQGTGRPQHF.

This clonotype was counted only a few times. This sequence may be a read error, since a much larger clone differs from it by one base. This rearrangement joins TRBV19 to TRBJ2-1; the match to TRBD2 covers 10 bases. CDR3 length equals 17 residues. Germline V gene data show CDR1 as LNHDA and CDR2 as SQIVND (reference sequence). CDR3 protein: CASSRRTTGLADNEQSF. In DNA form, the CDR3 reads TGTGCCAGTAGTAGGAGAACTACCGGACTAGCGGACAATGAGCAGTCCTTC.

The V call is TRBV28, the J call TRBJ2-1; 8 nucleotides match TRBD1. Germline CDR1 MDHEN, CDR2 SYDVKM. V lost 6 bases and J lost 7; bases outside the gene matches: 8. The length of the CDR3 is 14 residues. The CDR3 reads CASRGTGGRNEQFF. CDR3 nucleotide sequence: TGTGCCAGCAGGGGGACAGGCGGACGAAATGAGCAGTTCTTC. Using reference TRBV28 and TRBJ2-1 for the parts outside the CDR3, the full variable domain is DVKVTQSSRYLVKRTGEKVFLECVQDMDHENMFWYRQDPGLGLRLIYFSYDVKMKEKGDIPEGYSVSREKKERFSLILESASTNQTSMYLCASRGTGGRNEQFFGPGTRLTVL.

The rearrangement uses TRBV24-1 and TRBJ2-7; TRBD1 aligns across 9 bases. Germline trimming cut 3 bases from V and 2 bases from J; bases unmatched to any gene: 4. The length of the CDR3 is 15 residues. Germline values: CDR1 KGHDR, CDR2 SFDVKD. The CDR3 DNA sequence: TGTGCCACCAGTGATCGGGGGACAGGGACCTACGAGCAGTACTTC. It translates to CATSDRGTGTYEQYF.